Listed here are 18 T cell receptor beta chains from one sample, sequenced in a study of post-analysis software for immune sequencing data (dated by TCRdb to the mid-2010s). These TCRs are of unknown antigen specificity. Study-wide conclusions, independent of this receptor: Roughly 5 TRBV segments, including TRBV5-6, TRBV5-1 and TRBV20-1, were significantly more frequent in patients than controls.

The library was prepared using PCR. Sequencer: Illumina HiSeq 2500. Unique molecular identifiers were incorporated into TCR beta cDNA libraries to reduce PCR and sequencing biases. TCRdb trimmed the raw reads at Q25, called clones with MiXCR and kept productive beta chains. Rows are unified per CDR3 protein, each entry keeping the most common DNA and genes. Present in this sample are around 440,000 distinct CDR3 sequences, approximately 46% of which were seen just once. Around an eighth of the sample lies in the top ten. Sequenced: blood. These receptors all stem from a girl between 5 and 17 years old with multiple sclerosis.

V is TRBV7-3 and J is TRBJ2-5, with 7 nucleotides matching TRBD1. This CDR3 contains 15 residues. V gave up 2 bases and J gave up 5 bases; unmatched junction bases: 8. Germline V CDR1 and CDR2: SGHTA, FQGTGA. CDR3 coding DNA: TGTGCCAGCAGCTTAGAGGGGGCCGAGAGGGAGACCCAGTACTTC. Its translation: CASSLEGAERETQYF. The variable domain in full, with the rest retrieved from reference TRBV7-3 and TRBJ2-5, is GAGVSQTPSNKVTEKGKYVELRCDPISGHTALYWYRQSLGQGPEFLIYFQGTGAADDSGLPNDRFFAVRPEGSVSTLKIQRTERGDSAVYLCASSLEGAERETQYFGPGTRLLVL.

The J gene is TRBJ2-7, the V gene TRBV12-3 or TRBV12-4, with 10 bases lining up with TRBD2. V lost 5 bases, J lost 2 bases, and 9 bases stayed unmatched. The CDR3 is 16 amino acids. In nucleotides, the CDR3 is TGTGCCAGCAGTCAAGGACTAGCGGATATAACCTACGAGCAGTACTTC. The encoded protein is CASSQGLADITYEQYF.

This chain uses TRBV15 with TRBJ2-1; 10 positions agree with TRBD2. The CDR3 sequence is 18 residues long. Germline V lookup: CDR1 LNHNV, CDR2 YYDKDF (reference sequence). V trimming: 0 bases; J trimming: 4 bases; junction bases outside the gene matches: 9. The chain's CDR3 is CATSRDLTGTSVYNEQFF. For the CDR3, the DNA is TGTGCCACCAGCAGAGATCTCACCGGGACTAGCGTGTACAATGAGCAGTTCTTC.

The V call is TRBV3-1, the J call TRBJ2-5, with D unresolved. The CDR3 is 15 amino acids. The V end was cut by 0 bases, the J end by 2 bases, with 10 bases between. From germline, CDR1 is LGHDT and CDR2 YNNKEL (reference sequence). CDR3 in amino acids: CASSQDPTPQETQYF. In nucleotides, the CDR3 is TGTGCCAGCAGCCAAGATCCTACACCGCAAGAGACCCAGTACTTC.

V gene TRBV5-1 combines with J gene TRBJ2-5; possibly TRBD2 for D (6 bases). This CDR3 has 17 residues. CDR1 SGHRS and CDR2 YFSETQ come from the germline V gene. The germline V and J ends were trimmed by 4 bases and 3 bases, with 22 bases remaining between them. CDR3 loop: CASSSRTGTPGKETQYF. For the CDR3, the DNA is TGCGCCAGCAGCAGCCGGACCGGGACTCCCGGGAAAGAGACCCAGTACTTC.

The gene calls are TRBV20-1 and TRBJ2-1; D possibly uses TRBD1 or TRBD2 (7 bases each). The V end was cut by 0 bases, the J end by 10 bases, with 19 bases between. There are 15 residues in the CDR3. Germline V gene lookup returns CDR1 DFQATT and CDR2 SNEGSKA (reference sequence). CDR3 DNA sequence: TGCAGTGCTAGAGATGGGCAGGGGGGGGGATGGGAGCAGTTCTTC. The encoded protein is CSARDGQGGGWEQFF.

This chain connects TRBV27 to TRBJ2-1; perhaps TRBD2 as D (5 bases). Germline-derived CDR1 and CDR2 are MNHEY and SMNVEV (reference sequence). The CDR3 sequence is 16 residues long. Trimming removed 5 bases at V and 3 bases at J, with 17 bases between. The CDR3 DNA sequence: TGTGCCAGCAGTATAGCGTGGACTGGCCTCTACAATGAGCAGTTCTTC. It specifies CASSIAWTGLYNEQFF.

This clonotype was counted between two and nine times. The V gene is TRBV4-1, the J gene TRBJ2-5, with a possible D match to TRBD2 (6 bases). V dropped 1 base and J dropped 2 bases, with 17 bases sitting between them. The CDR3 runs 17 residues. Germline CDR1 reads MGHRA; CDR2 reads YSYEKL. DNA for the CDR3: TGCGCCAGCAGCCAAGTACTGGGTTCGGAGGGGCAAGAGACCCAGTACTTC. As protein: CASSQVLGSEGQETQYF.

In its sample, this clonotype was seen once. The chain joins TRBV20-1 to TRBJ1-1, with D unclear. The CDR3 runs 12 residues. CDR1 and CDR2 from the germline V gene are DFQATT and SNEGSKA (reference sequence). The ends were cut back, 5 bases at V and 3 bases at J, with 10 bases in the middle. The DNA of the CDR3 is TGCAGTGCTCAGATTGGCGACACTGAAGCTTTCTTT. Its protein product is CSAQIGDTEAFF.

The rearrangement uses TRBV11-1 and TRBJ2-1; TRBD2 matches at 11 bases. The trim removed 7 bases at V and 0 bases at J, leaving 2 bases unmatched. CDR1 SGHAT and CDR2 FQDESV come from the germline V gene (reference sequence). The CDR3 spans 15 residues. CDR3: CASITSGSSYNEQFF. The DNA of the CDR3 is TGTGCCAGCATAACTAGCGGGAGCTCCTACAATGAGCAGTTCTTC.

There are a few counts of this clonotype. This chain uses TRBV6-5 with TRBJ1-6, with TRBD1 as a possible D gene (6 bases). Trimming cost V 0 bases and J 0 bases, with 15 bases left between them. There are 19 residues in the CDR3. Looked up from germline, CDR1 is MNHEY and CDR2 is SVGAGI. CDR3 nucleotides: TGTGCCAGCAGTTACTCGGCGGGACGACAGGTCTCCTATAATTCACCCCTCCACTTT. It encodes CASSYSAGRQVSYNSPLHF.

This clonotype was seen a few times. The rearrangement joins TRBV5-1 to TRBJ2-7; the D gene is possibly TRBD2 (5 bases). The germline V and J ends were trimmed by 2 bases and 2 bases, with 14 bases remaining between them. Looked up from germline, CDR1 is SGHRS and CDR2 is YFSETQ. CDR3 length: 15 residues. This chain's CDR3 is CASSLFSRVTYEQYF. The CDR3 coding sequence is TGCGCCAGCAGCTTATTCTCGAGGGTAACCTACGAGCAGTACTTC.

The chain recombines TRBV27 with TRBJ2-4, with a tentative D call TRBD2 (7 bases). CDR3 length equals 15 residues. Trimming left V 8 bases short and J 0 bases short, with 14 bases between. Germline-derived CDR1 and CDR2 are MNHEY and SMNVEV (reference sequence). The chain's CDR3 is CASGGAKLAKNIQYF. In DNA form, the CDR3 reads TGTGCCAGCGGGGGGGCCAAACTAGCCAAAAACATTCAGTACTTC.

Only one count was recorded for this clonotype. V and J are TRBV12-3 or TRBV12-4 and TRBJ2-3, with 10 nucleotides matching TRBD2. The CDR3 sequence is 14 residues long. V was clipped by 6 bases and J by 5 bases; unmatched bases: 5. The CDR3 DNA reads as TGTGCCAGCAGGCCTAGCGGGAGTATAGATACGCAGTATTTT. Residues: CASRPSGSIDTQYF.

This clonotype has ten or more counts. This chain links TRBV30 with TRBJ1-6; D gene uncertain. V was trimmed by 1 base and J by 9 bases, leaving 10 bases between them. CDR1 and CDR2 from the germline V gene are GTSNPN and SVGIG (reference sequence). The CDR3 length is 13 residues. The CDR3 nucleotides read TGTGCCTGGAGTGAGTCGGCGGGTTCACCCCTCCACTTT. Translated: CAWSESAGSPLHF.

The chain recombines TRBV10-3 with TRBJ1-6, with 8 positions matching TRBD1. Per the germline V gene, CDR1 is ENHRY and CDR2 is SYGVKD. The CDR3 is 15 residues long. V gave up 0 bases and J gave up 9 bases; unmatched junction bases: 4. As DNA, the CDR3 is TGTGCCATCAGTGAGTCCGTCCAGGGGGCTTCACCCCTCCACTTT. This translates into CAISESVQGASPLHF.

The chain couples TRBV18 to TRBJ2-5; D unclear. The germline CDR1 and CDR2 sequences are KGHSH and LQKENI. The CDR3 consists of 14 residues. V gave up 3 bases and J gave up 5 bases, with 13 bases separating them. CDR3 protein: CASSPTGPAETQYF. The CDR3 DNA sequence: TGTGCCAGCTCACCTACCGGACCCGCGGAGACCCAGTACTTC.

This clonotype was observed a few times. The CDR3 DNA reads as TGCAGCCTCGTTTCCGGCACAGATACGCAGTATTTT. This translates into CSLVSGTDTQYF. The chain recombines TRBV29-1 with TRBJ2-3; no reliable D call. This CDR3 has 12 residues. From germline, CDR1 is SQVTM and CDR2 ANQGSEA. Trimming cost V 8 bases and J 1 base, with 10 bases left between them.